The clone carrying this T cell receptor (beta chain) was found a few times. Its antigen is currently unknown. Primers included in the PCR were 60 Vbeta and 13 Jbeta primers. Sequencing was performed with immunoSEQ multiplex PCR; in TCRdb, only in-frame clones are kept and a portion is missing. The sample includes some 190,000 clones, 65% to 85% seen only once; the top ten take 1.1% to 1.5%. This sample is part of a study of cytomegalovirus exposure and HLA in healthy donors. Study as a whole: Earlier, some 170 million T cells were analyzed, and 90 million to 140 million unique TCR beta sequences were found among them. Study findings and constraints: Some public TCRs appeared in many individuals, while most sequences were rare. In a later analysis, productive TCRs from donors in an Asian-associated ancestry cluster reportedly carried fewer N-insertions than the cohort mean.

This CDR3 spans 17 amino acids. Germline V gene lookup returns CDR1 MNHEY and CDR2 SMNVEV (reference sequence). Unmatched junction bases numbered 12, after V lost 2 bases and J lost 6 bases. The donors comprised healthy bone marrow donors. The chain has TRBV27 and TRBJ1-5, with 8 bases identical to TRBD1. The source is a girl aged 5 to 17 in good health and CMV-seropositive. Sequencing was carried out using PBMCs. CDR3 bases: TGTGCCAGCAGTTTACTAGGCAGGCAGGGGGCTGGTCAGCCCCAGCATTTT. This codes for CASSLLGRQGAGQPQHF.